These T cell receptor beta chains were read from a single sample in a study of Graves' ophthalmopathy and Graves' hyperthyroidism. TCRdb reanalysed the multiplex PCR reads using MiXCR and keeps one entry per CDR3 protein. The repertoire consists of about 550,000 distinct CDR3 sequences, with less than 40% occurring once and the leading ten covering about 4%. The sequenced material came from peripheral blood or thyroid tissue (not recorded which). Source of these receptors: an adult man with Graves' hyperthyroidism. CDR3s include the opening cysteine and the closing phenylalanine or tryptophan. The D gene is left open where the match is weak. Clone sizes are given selectively: once, few, many, or a class where the clone is expanded.

D gene: .
clone size: .
V gene: TRBV20-1
J gene: TRBJ1-6
CDR3 protein: CSAREVSSPYNSPLHF
CDR3 DNA: TGCAGTGCTAGAGAAGTGTCGAGCCCCTATAATTCACCCCTCCACTTT

D gene: .
clone size: few
V gene: TRBV24-1
J gene: TRBJ2-5
CDR3 protein: CATSDLAVGGGETQYF
CDR3 DNA: TGTGCCACCAGTGATTTGGCCGTCGGGGGAGGAGAGACCCAGTACTTC

D gene: .
clone size: .
V gene: TRBV12-3/TRBV12-4
J gene: TRBJ1-4
CDR3 protein: CASRLGPENEKLFF
CDR3 DNA: TGTGCCAGCAGACTGGGGCCCGAGAATGAAAAACTGTTTTTT

D gene: .
clone size: many
V gene: TRBV20-1
J gene: TRBJ2-5
CDR3 protein: CSAREHTQETQYF
CDR3 DNA: TGCAGTGCTAGAGAACACACTCAAGAGACCCAGTACTTC

D gene: .
clone size: many
V gene: TRBV5-6
J gene: TRBJ1-5
CDR3 protein: CASSLTGLGSNQPQHF
CDR3 DNA: TGTGCCAGCAGCTTAACAGGGTTAGGTAGCAATCAGCCCCAGCATTTT

D gene: .
clone size: .
V gene: TRBV7-9
J gene: TRBJ2-3
CDR3 protein: CASSWLRPKSTDTQYF
CDR3 DNA: TGTGCCAGCAGCTGGCTCCGACCCAAGAGCACAGATACGCAGTATTTT

D gene: TRBD2
clone size: .
V gene: TRBV4-2
J gene: TRBJ2-5
CDR3 protein: CASSPSRTSGGDQETQYF
CDR3 DNA: TGTGCCAGCAGCCCCTCTAGAACTAGCGGGGGAGACCAAGAGACCCAGTACTTC

D gene: TRBD1
clone size: many
V gene: TRBV24-1
J gene: TRBJ2-5
CDR3 protein: CATSDYRTGGARETQYF
CDR3 DNA: TGTGCCACCAGTGATTACAGGACAGGGGGCGCGCGGGAGACCCAGTACTTC

D gene: .
clone size: .
V gene: TRBV29-1
J gene: TRBJ1-1
CDR3 protein: CSVAGMDNTEAFF
CDR3 DNA: TGCAGCGTTGCAGGGATGGATAACACTGAAGCTTTCTTT

D gene: TRBD2
clone size: .
V gene: TRBV20-1
J gene: TRBJ2-1
CDR3 protein: CSASPLADEQFF
CDR3 DNA: TGCAGTGCTAGTCCTCTAGCGGATGAGCAGTTCTTC

D gene: .
clone size: many
V gene: TRBV5-8
J gene: TRBJ2-2
CDR3 protein: CASSSMSLGNTGELFF
CDR3 DNA: TGTGCCAGCAGCTCCATGAGTCTGGGAAACACCGGGGAGCTGTTTTTT

D gene: TRBD1
clone size: .
V gene: TRBV5-1
J gene: TRBJ1-1
CDR3 protein: CAGSTGQGLNTEAFF
CDR3 DNA: TGCGCCGGCAGCACGGGACAGGGCCTGAACACTGAAGCTTTCTTT

D gene: TRBD2
clone size: .
V gene: TRBV7-8
J gene: TRBJ2-7
CDR3 protein: CASSASGISSYEQYF
CDR3 DNA: TGTGCCAGTAGTGCTAGCGGGATAAGCTCCTACGAGCAGTACTTC

D gene: .
clone size: .
V gene: TRBV15
J gene: TRBJ2-5
CDR3 protein: CATSSDGETQYF
CDR3 DNA: TGTGCCACCAGCTCAGACGGGGAGACCCAGTACTTC

D gene: .
clone size: many
V gene: TRBV5-8
J gene: TRBJ1-1
CDR3 protein: CASSLEGRTEAFF
CDR3 DNA: TGTGCCAGCAGCTTGGAAGGGAGGACTGAAGCTTTCTTT

D gene: TRBD2
clone size: many
V gene: TRBV5-4
J gene: TRBJ2-2
CDR3 protein: CAAGLAINTGELFF
CDR3 DNA: TGTGCAGCAGGACTAGCGATAAACACCGGGGAGCTGTTTTTT

D gene: .
clone size: .
V gene: TRBV28
J gene: TRBJ1-1
CDR3 protein: CASRDSRGAGGTEAFF
CDR3 DNA: TGTGCCAGCAGGGATTCTAGAGGGGCGGGGGGCACTGAAGCTTTCTTT

D gene: .
clone size: .
V gene: TRBV12-3/TRBV12-4
J gene: TRBJ2-1
CDR3 protein: CASGLTGLVNEQFF
CDR3 DNA: TGTGCCAGCGGACTCACAGGGTTAGTGAATGAGCAGTTCTTC

D gene: .
clone size: many
V gene: TRBV24-1
J gene: TRBJ2-2
CDR3 protein: CATSDPGGGWRGNTGELFF
CDR3 DNA: TGTGCCACCAGTGATCCAGGGGGTGGCTGGCGGGGGAACACCGGGGAGCTGTTTTTT

D gene: .
clone size: many
V gene: TRBV5-4
J gene: TRBJ2-5
CDR3 protein: CASSWTGKEETQYF
CDR3 DNA: TGTGCCAGCAGCTGGACGGGGAAGGAAGAGACCCAGTACTTC

D gene: .
clone size: .
V gene: TRBV7-2
J gene: TRBJ1-6
CDR3 protein: CASSLASGTPLHF
CDR3 DNA: TGTGCCAGCAGCTTAGCTAGTGGCACACCCCTCCACTTT

D gene: .
clone size: .
V gene: TRBV19
J gene: TRBJ2-5
CDR3 protein: CASTRAGETQYF
CDR3 DNA: TGTGCCAGTACCCGGGCAGGGGAGACCCAGTACTTC

D gene: .
clone size: many
V gene: TRBV29-1
J gene: TRBJ2-2
CDR3 protein: CSVERRAVKDTGELFF
CDR3 DNA: TGCAGCGTTGAAAGGCGCGCGGTTAAGGACACCGGGGAGCTGTTTTTT

D gene: .
clone size: many
V gene: TRBV28
J gene: TRBJ1-2
CDR3 protein: CASSQSWNYGYTF
CDR3 DNA: TGTGCCAGCAGTCAGTCCTGGAACTATGGCTACACCTTC

D gene: .
clone size: many
V gene: TRBV12-3/TRBV12-4
J gene: TRBJ1-3
CDR3 protein: CATSEGGSHGNTIYF
CDR3 DNA: TGTGCCACCTCCGAGGGGGGAAGTCACGGAAACACCATATATTTT

D gene: TRBD1
clone size: .
V gene: TRBV29-1
J gene: TRBJ2-7
CDR3 protein: CSVGTGVDEQYF
CDR3 DNA: TGCAGCGTAGGGACAGGGGTGGACGAGCAGTACTTC

D gene: .
clone size: .
V gene: TRBV9
J gene: TRBJ1-5
CDR3 protein: CASSVDAGSRNQPQHF
CDR3 DNA: TGTGCCAGCAGCGTAGATGCAGGGAGTAGAAATCAGCCCCAGCATTTT

D gene: .
clone size: medium-sized
V gene: TRBV29-1
J gene: TRBJ1-5
CDR3 protein: CSVGSTRNQPQHF
CDR3 DNA: TGCAGCGTGGGGTCGACACGAAATCAGCCCCAGCATTTT

D gene: .
clone size: many
V gene: TRBV6-6
J gene: TRBJ2-7
CDR3 protein: CASSNNRGGYEQYF
CDR3 DNA: TGTGCCAGCAGTAATAACAGGGGAGGTTACGAGCAGTACTTC

D gene: TRBD1
clone size: many
V gene: TRBV3-1
J gene: TRBJ1-6
CDR3 protein: CASSRQGQSPLHF
CDR3 DNA: TGTGCCAGCAGCCGACAGGGTCAGTCACCCCTCCACTTT

D gene: .
clone size: many
V gene: TRBV5-6
J gene: TRBJ2-7
CDR3 protein: CASSLIAYEQYF
CDR3 DNA: TGTGCCAGCAGCTTGATCGCTTACGAGCAGTACTTC

D gene: TRBD2
clone size: .
V gene: TRBV9
J gene: TRBJ2-2
CDR3 protein: CASSSGTSTTGELFF
CDR3 DNA: TGTGCCAGCAGCTCCGGGACTAGTACCACCGGGGAGCTGTTTTTT

D gene: TRBD1
clone size: many
V gene: TRBV19
J gene: TRBJ1-5
CDR3 protein: CASSITGGGDSNQPQHF
CDR3 DNA: TGTGCCAGTAGTATAACAGGGGGAGGGGATAGCAATCAGCCCCAGCATTTT

D gene: TRBD1
clone size: .
V gene: TRBV29-1
J gene: TRBJ2-7
CDR3 protein: CSSGQGAYEQYF
CDR3 DNA: TGCAGCTCGGGACAGGGTGCCTACGAGCAGTACTTC

D gene: TRBD2
clone size: .
V gene: TRBV2
J gene: TRBJ2-7
CDR3 protein: CAGRTSGVHEQYF
CDR3 DNA: TGTGCCGGAAGGACTAGCGGGGTACACGAGCAGTACTTC

D gene: TRBD2
clone size: once
V gene: TRBV7-9
J gene: TRBJ2-1
CDR3 protein: CVSSSLPASGGPWRQFF
CDR3 DNA: TGTGTCAGCAGCTCCCTCCCCGCTAGCGGGGGCCCGTGGAGGCAGTTCTTC

D gene: .
clone size: .
V gene: TRBV7-2
J gene: TRBJ2-7
CDR3 protein: CASSLFTAGSSYEQYF
CDR3 DNA: TGTGCCAGCAGCTTATTTACAGCGGGTAGCTCCTACGAGCAGTACTTC

D gene: TRBD1
clone size: once
V gene: TRBV12-3/TRBV12-4
J gene: TRBJ1-5
CDR3 protein: CASSPGQAGGQPQHF
CDR3 DNA: TGTGCCAGCAGCCCCGGACAGGCGGGGGGTCAGCCCCAGCATTTT

D gene: .
clone size: .
V gene: TRBV10-3
J gene: TRBJ1-5
CDR3 protein: CAIKPQHF
CDR3 DNA: TGTGCCATCAAACCTCAGCATTTT

D gene: .
clone size: few
V gene: TRBV12-3/TRBV12-4
J gene: TRBJ1-2
CDR3 protein: CASSPGLNYGYTF
CDR3 DNA: TGTGCCAGCAGCCCTGGACTAAACTATGGCTACACCTTC

D gene: .
clone size: .
V gene: TRBV7-3
J gene: TRBJ1-2
CDR3 protein: CASSLSSRERRGYTF
CDR3 DNA: TGTGCCAGCAGCTTAAGTTCCAGGGAAAGGCGCGGCTACACCTTC

D gene: TRBD1
clone size: many
V gene: TRBV29-1
J gene: TRBJ2-7
CDR3 protein: CSVQQGLGSEQYF
CDR3 DNA: TGCAGCGTTCAACAGGGGCTAGGTTCTGAGCAGTACTTC

D gene: .
clone size: .
V gene: TRBV13
J gene: TRBJ1-6
CDR3 protein: CASSLGAMGIASPLHF
CDR3 DNA: TGTGCCAGCAGCTTAGGGGCAATGGGAATTGCTTCACCCCTCCACTTT

D gene: .
clone size: few
V gene: TRBV15
J gene: TRBJ2-5
CDR3 protein: CATSEGLAETQYF
CDR3 DNA: TGTGCCACCAGCGAGGGGTTGGCAGAGACCCAGTACTTC

D gene: TRBD1
clone size: .
V gene: TRBV7-9
J gene: TRBJ1-6
CDR3 protein: CASSLGHTGQGRSPLHF
CDR3 DNA: TGTGCCAGCAGCTTAGGCCACACGGGACAGGGTCGATCACCCCTCCACTTT

D gene: .
clone size: many
V gene: TRBV7-9
J gene: TRBJ2-5
CDR3 protein: CASSFERGGWGETQYF
CDR3 DNA: TGTGCCAGCAGCTTTGAAAGGGGGGGATGGGGAGAGACCCAGTACTTC